These T cell receptor beta chains were read from a single sample in a study of blood T cells in healthy people across ages. TCRdb processed the 5' RACE reads anew with MiXCR; each CDR3 protein has one entry. There are 800,000 to 900,000 distinct CDR3 sequences in the sample; around two thirds occur only once, and around 30% lies in the top ten. Sample: blood. These receptors were collected from a man aged 25 to 40 in good health. The CDR3 runs from the conserved cysteine through the conserved F or W. D genes are given only for firm matches. Only some rows state a clone size, as once, few, many or a class for expanded clones.

v_call	j_call	d_call	clone_size	cdr3_aa	cdr3_nt
TRBV4-1	TRBJ2-5	TRBD2	many	CASSPAGDPRETQYF	TGCGCCAGCAGCCCCGCGGGAGACCCCCGTGAGACCCAGTACTTC
TRBV28	TRBJ2-7	.	.	CASTLPSRNEQYF	TGTGCCAGCACGCTACCTAGCAGAAACGAGCAGTACTTC
TRBV6-5	TRBJ2-6	.	.	CASSYSRRGTGANVLTF	TGTGCCAGCAGTTACTCGAGGAGGGGAACGGGGGCCAACGTCCTGACTTTC
TRBV27	TRBJ2-5	.	.	CASSFRTGRGETQYF	TGTGCCAGCAGTTTTCGCACAGGGCGGGGAGAGACCCAGTACTTC
TRBV28	TRBJ2-7	.	.	CASQTGLGSYEQYF	TGTGCCAGCCAAACAGGCTTGGGGAGCTACGAGCAGTACTTC
TRBV4-3	TRBJ1-4	TRBD1	.	CASSQVGQGGNNEKLFF	TGCGCCAGCAGCCAAGTTGGACAGGGGGGGAATAATGAAAAACTGTTTTTT
TRBV18	TRBJ2-7	TRBD1	.	CASSPGQGGTRQYF	TGTGCCAGCTCACCGGGACAGGGGGGGACGAGGCAGTACTTC
TRBV14	TRBJ2-7	TRBD1	.	CASSRDSYYEQYF	TGTGCCAGCAGCCGGGACAGCTACTACGAGCAGTACTTC
TRBV12-3/TRBV12-4	TRBJ1-1	.	.	CASSSAESNTEAFF	TGTGCCAGCAGTTCGGCCGAATCGAACACTGAAGCTTTCTTT
TRBV20-1	TRBJ2-1	TRBD2	few	CSARNRGLAGAPRNEQFF	TGCAGTGCTAGGAACCGCGGACTAGCGGGGGCTCCTAGGAATGAGCAGTTCTTC
TRBV5-5	TRBJ2-1	.	.	CASSFETTIGNEQFF	TGTGCCAGCAGCTTCGAAACTACCATAGGCAATGAGCAGTTCTTC
TRBV28	TRBJ2-5	TRBD1	few	CASSGQGRTQYF	TGTGCCAGCAGCGGACAGGGAAGGACCCAGTACTTC
TRBV18	TRBJ1-2	.	.	CASSPSLEESKGYTF	TGTGCCAGCTCACCTAGTCTCGAGGAATCCAAAGGCTACACCTTC
TRBV4-3	TRBJ2-3	.	.	CASSQPPAGSGTDTQYF	TGCGCCAGCAGCCAACCCCCGGCCGGGTCGGGCACAGATACGCAGTATTTT